Each of the 29 T cell receptor beta chains below was sequenced from the same sample in a study of Graves' ophthalmopathy and Graves' hyperthyroidism. The authors amplified TCR beta CDR3 regions from RNA transcripts. HTBI primers were employed in first-round RT-PCR, then a second-round multiplex PCR followed. TCRdb re-called the multiplex PCR reads through MiXCR, storing one row per CDR3 protein. Here the sample spans about 500,000 distinct CDR3 sequences, 35% to 45% being singletons. Material for sequencing was peripheral blood or thyroid tissue (not recorded which). The receptors originated from an adult man with Graves' hyperthyroidism.

This clonotype was seen a handful of times. J is TRBJ2-7 and V is TRBV2; D call uncertain. CDR3 length: 11 residues. The germline V gene has CDR1 SNHLY and CDR2 FYNNEI. Trimming took off 10 bases at V and 5 bases at J, with 12 bases between the two ends. For the CDR3, the DNA is TGTGCCACCAGCTCTCACCACGAGCAGTACTTC. This gives the protein CATSSHHEQYF. Based on the CDR3 plus reference TRBV2 and TRBJ2-7, the full variable domain is EPEVTQTPSHQVTQMGQEVILRCVPISNHLYFYWYRQILGQKVEFLVSFYNNEISEKSEIFDDQFSVERPDGSNFTLKIRSTKLEDSAMYFCATSSHHEQYFGPGTRLTVT.

As DNA, the CDR3 is TGTGCCAGCAGCGTGGGACAGGGGGCTCGGGCTTTCTTT. Translated: CASSVGQGARAFF. The J gene is TRBJ1-1, the V gene TRBV9; 12 bases are a match to TRBD1. Germline V gene data show CDR1 as SGDLS and CDR2 as YYNGEE. V lost 2 bases and J lost 11; bases outside the gene matches: 4. The CDR3 is 13 residues long.

This clonotype came up a few times. The rearrangement uses TRBV29-1 and TRBJ2-5; 15 nucleotides agree with TRBD2. The last part of the DNA fits TRBJ2-1 better; the J call may be wrong. The CDR3 runs to 16 residues. Germline V lookup: CDR1 SQVTM, CDR2 ANQGSEA. CDR3 DNA sequence: TGCAGCGTTGGAGGGACTAGCGGGGGGCTTGGTGGTGAGCAGTTCTTC. It is translated as CSVGGTSGGLGGEQFF.

This clonotype was recorded many times. The chain uses TRBV20-1 and TRBJ1-1; D is possibly TRBD1 (5 bases). The length of the CDR3 is 12 residues. The germline V gene encodes CDR1 DFQATT and CDR2 SNEGSKA (reference sequence). The V and J ends lost 2 bases and 9 bases respectively, with 13 bases between them. As DNA, the CDR3 is TGCAGTGCTAGACCGAACACAGGTAAAGCTTTCTTT. Amino acid sequence: CSARPNTGKAFF.

The chain combines TRBV12-3 or TRBV12-4 with TRBJ1-4, with a weak D call TRBD1 (6 bases). The CDR3 runs to 13 residues. V lost 3 bases, J lost 7 bases, and 9 bases lay in between. CDR3 sequence: CASSFLGGEKLFF. CDR3 DNA sequence: TGTGCCAGCAGTTTCCTAGGGGGTGAAAAACTGTTTTTT.

This rearrangement joins TRBV7-2 to TRBJ2-3; D gene ambiguous. This CDR3 comprises 15 residues. V gave up 3 bases and J gave up 0 bases, with 10 bases separating them. The germline V gene encodes CDR1 SGHTA and CDR2 FQGNSA. The DNA for the CDR3 is TGTGCCAGCAGCTTTTTCCCTAGTAGCACAGATACGCAGTATTTT. It specifies CASSFFPSSTDTQYF.

The rearrangement uses TRBV27 and TRBJ2-7; unclear D gene. The CDR3 is made up of 13 amino acids. Germline CDR1 reads MNHEY; CDR2 reads SMNVEV (reference sequence). V shed 4 bases and J shed 0 bases, with 7 bases lying between them. The CDR3 region is CASSSIFSYEQYF. In nucleotides, the CDR3 is TGTGCCAGCAGTTCCATTTTCTCCTACGAGCAGTACTTC.

This clonotype has ten or more counts. The chain links TRBV5-1 to TRBJ1-1, with 7 bases that match TRBD1. Per germline, CDR1 SGHRS and CDR2 YFSETQ. The CDR3 has 15 amino acids. With V trimmed by 5 bases and J by 3 bases, 10 bases remained unmatched. The CDR3: CASRVRGRGDTEAFF. CDR3 DNA sequence: TGCGCCAGCAGAGTCAGGGGGAGGGGTGACACTGAAGCTTTCTTT.

The chain couples TRBV7-6 to TRBJ2-1; TRBD2 matches 7 bases. The CDR3 runs 17 residues. Losses at the gene ends were 5 bases for V and 5 bases for J; bases not matched to a gene: 15. Germline lookup yields CDR1 SGHVS and CDR2 FNYEAQ. The CDR3, as DNA: TGTGCCAGCAGCCCACGTGCTGGCGGGAGCGGCAACAATGAGCAGTTCTTC. Translating it yields CASSPRAGGSGNNEQFF.

With regard to this clonotype: One end of the junction fails to match germline, which may point to a read error. The rearrangement uses TRBV10-3 and TRBJ1-4; D possibly corresponds to TRBD1 (5 bases). From germline, CDR1 is ENHRY and CDR2 SYGVKD. The CDR3 spans 14 residues. The CDR3 here is CASSYVGRGEKLFF. DNA for the CDR3: TGTGCCAGCAGTTACGTGGGGCGAGGTGAAAAACTGTTTTTT.

This clonotype was detected only a few times. The chain joins TRBV9 to TRBJ1-4; no clear D. CDR1 and CDR2 from the germline V gene are SGDLS and YYNGEE. V lost 4 bases, J lost 0 bases, and 13 bases lay in between. The CDR3 consists of 16 residues. Written as DNA, the CDR3 is TGTGCCAGCAGCTTCGCCGGGCCTGCAACTAATGAAAAACTGTTTTTT. The encoded protein is CASSFAGPATNEKLFF.

The chain uses TRBV7-2 and TRBJ1-5; D ambiguous. The CDR3 contains 15 residues. The V gene's germline CDR1 is SGHTA and CDR2 FQGNSA. The ends were cut back, 1 base at V and 3 bases at J, with 10 bases in the middle. CDR3: CASSLVGMVNQPQHF. CDR3 DNA: TGTGCCAGCAGCTTAGTAGGTATGGTCAATCAGCCCCAGCATTTT.

This chain joins TRBV20-1 and TRBJ2-5, with D maybe TRBD2 (5 bases). V dropped 1 base and J dropped 6 bases, with 18 bases sitting between them. Looked up from germline, CDR1 is DFQATT and CDR2 is SNEGSKA (reference sequence). The CDR3 spans 15 residues. Here the CDR3 DNA reads TGCAGTGCTAGAGTCTCCCGGGGAACCGGGAAGACCCAGTACTTC. Translated, it gives CSARVSRGTGKTQYF.

Points on this clonotype: This clone may be a read error of a much larger clone one base away. The chain joins TRBV7-6 to TRBJ2-5, with 12 bases that match TRBD2. The germline V gene has CDR1 SGHVS and CDR2 FNYEAQ. V trimming: 1 base; J trimming: 4 bases; junction bases outside the gene matches: 7. This CDR3 is built from 17 residues. The CDR3 is CASSLGLAGAPGETQYF. CDR3 DNA: TGTGCCAGCAGCTTAGGACTAGCGGGGGCCCCAGGAGAGACCCAGTACTTC.

This chain connects TRBV29-1 to TRBJ1-1; D perhaps matches TRBD1 (6 bases). The germline CDR1 and CDR2 sequences are SQVTM and ANQGSEA. The CDR3 sequence is 15 residues long. Deletions cut 6 bases from V and 3 bases from J, with 20 bases between. The CDR3 nucleotides read TGCAGCGTCGACAATAGGGGGATAGGTTACACTGAAGCTTTCTTT. Translating gives CSVDNRGIGYTEAFF.

This clonotype was recorded many times. The chain combines TRBV11-2 with TRBJ2-7; the D is unclear. Germline CDR1 and CDR2: SGHAT and FQNNGV. This CDR3 is built from 16 residues. V shed 3 bases and J shed 0 bases, with 15 bases lying between them. The CDR3: CASSFRSSSSSYEQYF. As DNA, the CDR3 is TGTGCCAGCAGCTTTCGTAGTTCCTCAAGCTCCTACGAGCAGTACTTC.

This clonotype was recorded a few times. The chain carries TRBV29-1 and TRBJ1-1; 9 nucleotides match TRBD1. V was pared by 0 bases and J by 0 bases, with 8 bases of the junction left unmatched. The CDR3 contains 17 residues. Per germline, CDR1 SQVTM and CDR2 ANQGSEA. CDR3: CSVEDSGDRVMNTEAFF. CDR3 DNA: TGCAGCGTTGAAGATTCTGGGGACAGGGTTATGAACACTGAAGCTTTCTTT.

This clonotype was seen once. The chain has TRBV5-6 and TRBJ1-1, with D tentatively TRBD1 (5 bases). V was pared by 3 bases and J by 1 base, with 19 bases between. This CDR3 region has 17 residues. Germline-derived CDR1 and CDR2 are SGHDT and YYEEEE. CDR3 bases: TGTGCCAGCAGCTCGGGGGGGACGCGTTTGGGGAACACTGAAGCTTTCTTT. It is translated as CASSSGGTRLGNTEAFF.

The V call is TRBV20-1, the J call TRBJ2-7; 11 bases match TRBD2. Per germline, CDR1 DFQATT and CDR2 SNEGSKA (reference sequence). CDR3 size: 18 residues. V shed 0 bases and J 9 bases; nucleotides not matched to a gene: 19. For the CDR3, the DNA is TGCAGTGCTAGAGATCCGAGACAGGGGGGACTAGCGGTAGATACGCAGTACTTC. This encodes CSARDPRQGGLAVDTQYF.

This clonotype appeared many times. The chain joins TRBV5-5 to TRBJ2-5, with TRBD2 identical over 7 bases. The length of the CDR3 is 14 residues. Looked up from germline, CDR1 is SGHKS and CDR2 is YYEKEE (reference sequence). V lost 3 bases, J lost 1 base, and 3 bases stayed unmatched. The CDR3 DNA reads as TGTGCCAGCAGCTGGGAGGGCGCCCAAGAGACCCAGTACTTC. Translation gives CASSWEGAQETQYF.

Concerning this clonotype: This could be a read error, since a much larger clone is one nucleotide away. This chain links TRBV2 with TRBJ2-7; 7 bases line up with TRBD2. The CDR3 is 19 residues long. CDR1 and CDR2 from the germline V gene are SNHLY and FYNNEI. CDR3 region: CATSGWLGLAARPGYEQYF. The DNA of the CDR3 is TGTGCCACCAGTGGTTGGCTGGGGCTAGCGGCTAGACCCGGCTACGAGCAGTACTTC.

The chain uses TRBV27 and TRBJ1-1; D not certain. This CDR3 has 15 residues. From germline, CDR1 is MNHEY and CDR2 SMNVEV (reference sequence). The V end was cut by 2 bases, the J end by 1 base, with 11 bases between. The DNA of the CDR3 is TGTGCCAGCAGTTTAAGGTCCGGATGGAACACTGAAGCTTTCTTT. This codes for CASSLRSGWNTEAFF.

This clonotype was observed at least ten times. V gene TRBV19 combines with J gene TRBJ1-2, with 7 positions matching TRBD1. V trimming: 8 bases; J trimming: 0 bases; junction bases outside the gene matches: 3. The V gene's germline CDR1 is LNHDA and CDR2 SQIVND (reference sequence). The CDR3 contains 13 residues. This CDR3 reads CASRDRSNYGYTF. CDR3 DNA sequence: TGTGCCAGTCGGGACAGATCTAACTATGGCTACACCTTC.

The rearrangement uses TRBV10-3 and TRBJ2-2; D not certain. Trimming took off 3 bases at V and 1 base at J, with 3 bases between the two ends. Germline CDR1 is ENHRY and CDR2 is SYGVKD. This CDR3 has 13 residues. CDR3 sequence: CAISEQNTGELFF. In DNA, the CDR3 is TGTGCCATCAGTGAACAGAACACCGGGGAGCTGTTTTTT.

This clonotype was recorded at least ten times. The chain uses TRBV4-2 and TRBJ2-7; 11 bases match TRBD2. J gave up 5 bases and V 0 bases, and 6 bases lay outside the gene matches. Germline V gene sequence: CDR1 LGHNA, CDR2 YNFKEQ. There are 16 residues in the CDR3. CDR3 sequence: CASSQETSGSSHEQYF. The DNA for the CDR3 is TGTGCCAGCAGCCAAGAAACTAGCGGGAGTTCCCACGAGCAGTACTTC.

This clonotype was counted once. The chain uses TRBV9 and TRBJ1-2; D possibly corresponds to TRBD1 (6 bases). Trimming shortened V by 4 bases and J by 3 bases, and 10 bases separated the two germline ends. The germline V gene encodes CDR1 SGDLS and CDR2 YYNGEE. CDR3 length: 13 residues. The CDR3 DNA reads as TGTGCCAGCAGCCACTCAGGGGACTATGGCTACACCTTC. It encodes CASSHSGDYGYTF.

The chain recombines TRBV18 with TRBJ1-5; 7 nucleotides match TRBD1. The CDR3 consists of 15 residues. The germline CDR1 and CDR2 sequences are KGHSH and LQKENI. V was pared by 3 bases and J by 2 bases, with 4 bases of the junction left unmatched. The CDR3 is CASSPDRAGNQPQHF. DNA for the CDR3: TGTGCCAGCTCACCCGACAGGGCTGGCAATCAGCCCCAGCATTTT.

The chain carries TRBV7-2 and TRBJ2-6; possibly TRBD1 for D (6 bases). The V and J ends lost 5 bases and 0 bases respectively, with 8 bases between them. Germline V lookup: CDR1 SGHTA, CDR2 FQGNSA. The CDR3 runs 15 residues. This CDR3 is CASSQDSSGANVLTF. The CDR3 nucleotides are TGTGCCAGCAGCCAGGACAGCTCTGGGGCCAACGTCCTGACTTTC.

This clonotype was counted only a few times. The chain carries TRBV7-8 and TRBJ1-3; D gene uncertain. There are 16 residues in the CDR3. Deletions cut 5 bases from V and 3 bases from J, with 17 bases between. Germline loops: CDR1 SGHVS, CDR2 FQNEAQ. The CDR3, as DNA: TGTGCCAGCAGCGTGGGCCGGGCCAGGCTTGGAAACACCATATATTTT. This encodes CASSVGRARLGNTIYF.